The 26 T cell receptor beta chains presented below share a single source sample, sequenced in a study of post-analysis software for immune sequencing data. Study-level points and caveats: Five TRBV segments, including TRBV5-6, TRBV5-1 and TRBV20-1, were more frequent in patients than controls.

TCR beta cDNA libraries had unique molecular identifiers. Each CDR3 protein is one row after TCRdb ran MiXCR on the PCR reads. The sample yields some 690,000 distinct CDR3 sequences, approximately 59% seen once. No antigens are known for them. Sequenced sample: blood. Every receptor here comes from a girl between 2 and 10 years old with multiple sclerosis.

About this clonotype: Sequence at one end of the junction differs from germline and may be a read error. V gene TRBV6-5 combines with J gene TRBJ2-3; D is perhaps TRBD2 (5 bases). The CDR3 has 14 amino acids. CDR1 MNHEY and CDR2 SVGAGI come from the germline V gene. Here the CDR3 DNA reads TGTGCCAGCAGTGCCCGGGAACGCAGAGATGCGCAGTATTTT. It encodes CASSARERRDAQYF.

On this clonotype: The junction does not match germline at one end; this may be a read error. The chain joins TRBV25-1 to TRBJ2-1; 11 bases match TRBD2. CDR3 size: 18 residues. CDR1 MGHDK and CDR2 SYGVNS come from the germline V gene. The CDR3 DNA is TGTGCCAGCAGTGAGTTCCAGACTAGCGGGATACGCTACGATGAGCAGTTCTTC. Encoded protein: CASSEFQTSGIRYDEQFF. The full variable domain, its missing parts supplied by reference TRBV25-1 and TRBJ2-1, is EADIYQTPRYLVIGTGKKITLECSQTMGHDKMYWYQQDPGMELHLIHYSYGVNSTEKGDLSSESTVSRIRTEHFPLTLESARPSHTSQYLCASSEFQTSGIRYDEQFFGPGTRLTVL.

The chain recombines TRBV20-1 with TRBJ2-7; no clear D. V lost 2 bases, J lost 3 bases, and 5 bases lay in between. The germline CDR1 and CDR2 sequences are DFQATT and SNEGSKA (reference sequence). The CDR3 totals 11 residues. The CDR3 DNA reads as TGCAGTGCTAGATCAGTCTACGAGCAGTACTTC. Its protein is CSARSVYEQYF.

The rearrangement joins TRBV20-1 to TRBJ2-5; D not resolved. Trimming stripped 1 base from V and 4 bases from J, with 10 bases between. This CDR3 spans 13 amino acids. Germline CDR1 DFQATT, CDR2 SNEGSKA (reference sequence). The CDR3 is CSARGGRRETQYF. In nucleotides, the CDR3 is TGCAGTGCTAGAGGAGGACGTCGAGAGACCCAGTACTTC.

Remarks on this clonotype: A read error may produce the germline difference seen at one junction end. V gene TRBV7-7 combines with J gene TRBJ2-7; TRBD1 matches at 10 bases. This CDR3 has 12 amino acids. Looked up from germline, CDR1 is SSHAT and CDR2 is FNYEAQ (reference sequence). The CDR3 reads CASSARQGAQYF. Here the CDR3 DNA reads TGTGCTAGCAGCGCGAGACAGGGGGCCCAGTACTTC.

V gene TRBV15 combines with J gene TRBJ2-1; 7 bases agree with TRBD2. Trimming removed 1 base from V and 7 bases from J; junction bases left unmatched: 13. The CDR3 is 17 amino acids. From germline, CDR1 is LNHNV and CDR2 YYDKDF (reference sequence). CDR3 sequence (DNA): TGTGCCACCAGCAGAGCGAAGGGAGTGGGAGGGCCGAATGAGCAGTTCTTC. Its translation is CATSRAKGVGGPNEQFF.

V usage is TRBV3-1 and J usage is TRBJ2-2; TRBD2 is a possible D gene (9 bases). The CDR3 contains 17 residues. The germline V gene has CDR1 LGHDT and CDR2 YNNKEL (reference sequence). The V and J ends lost 2 bases and 4 bases respectively, with 17 bases between them. CDR3 bases: TGTGCCAGCAGCCAAACAGGGGGACTAGCCGGCACCGGGGAGCTGTTTTTT. This encodes CASSQTGGLAGTGELFF. Looking up the rest from reference TRBV3-1 and TRBJ2-2 gives the full variable domain: DTAVSQTPKYLVTQMGNDKSIKCEQNLGHDTMYWYKQDSKKFLKIMFSYNNKELIINETVPNRFSPKSPDKAHLNLHINSLELGDSAVYFCASSQTGGLAGTGELFFGEGSRLTVL.

The chain is built from TRBV18 and TRBJ2-1, with 11 bases matching TRBD2. V trimming: 6 bases; J trimming: 8 bases; junction bases outside the gene matches: 12. Germline V lookup: CDR1 KGHSH, CDR2 LQKENI. The CDR3 has 16 residues. CDR3 sequence (DNA): TGTGCCAGCTCGCCCGGGACTAGCGGCCTTACAGATGAGCAGTTCTTC. It codes for CASSPGTSGLTDEQFF.

Concerning this clonotype itself: A much larger clone sits a single nucleotide away, making a read error possible. The genes are TRBV11-2 and TRBJ2-1; D remains unclear. This CDR3 spans 11 amino acids. Germline CDR1 reads SGHAT; CDR2 reads FQNNGV. The V end was cut by 3 bases, the J end by 13 bases, with 10 bases between. The CDR3 DNA reads as TGTGCCAGCAGCTTTAAAGAGACCCAGTTCTTC. Translated, it gives CASSFKETQFF.

The V and J genes are TRBV5-1 and TRBJ2-7, with D possibly TRBD2 on 7 matching bases. V was pared by 0 bases and J by 3 bases, with 19 bases between. The CDR3 consists of 17 residues. Germline V gene data show CDR1 as SGHRS and CDR2 as YFSETQ. The CDR3 spells CASSLVASGGRIYEQYF. CDR3 sequence (DNA): TGCGCCAGCAGCTTGGTGGCGTCGGGGGGCAGGATCTACGAGCAGTACTTC.

The table lists this clonotype with a few counts. J is TRBJ2-5 and V is TRBV5-1, with 10 bases that match TRBD2. J was trimmed by 2 bases and V by 0 bases; bases with no gene match: 4. The CDR3 covers 16 residues. Germline V gene lookup returns CDR1 SGHRS and CDR2 YFSETQ. CDR3 DNA: TGCGCCAGCAGCTTGGCACTAGCGGGAAGACAAGAGACCCAGTACTTC. Translating it yields CASSLALAGRQETQYF.

This clonotype was seen a handful of times. The chain recombines TRBV11-2 with TRBJ2-1; D gene unclear. Trimming cost V 6 bases and J 7 bases, with 10 bases left between them. CDR1 and CDR2 from the germline V gene are SGHAT and FQNNGV. This CDR3 has 12 amino acids. CDR3 nucleotides: TGTGCCAGCAGTTCCCAGGAAAATGAGCAGTTCTTC. It codes for CASSSQENEQFF.

V and J are TRBV25-1 and TRBJ1-2; D possibly corresponds to TRBD1 (6 bases). Trimming cost V 8 bases and J 0 bases, with 16 bases left between them. The CDR3 is made up of 15 amino acids. Germline V lookup: CDR1 MGHDK, CDR2 SYGVNS. The CDR3 is CASSGTTLSNYGYTF. Here the CDR3 DNA reads TGTGCCAGCTCCGGGACAACCCTTTCTAACTATGGCTACACCTTC.

The CDR3 DNA follows: TGCGCCAGCAGCTTGGCGGGACAACAAGATACGCAGTATTTT. Protein: CASSLAGQQDTQYF. This chain joins TRBV5-1 and TRBJ2-3; the D gene is possibly TRBD1 (6 bases). CDR3 length equals 14 residues. Germline V lookup: CDR1 SGHRS, CDR2 YFSETQ. Trimming took 0 bases from V and 5 from J, leaving 10 bases between them.

This clonotype was seen a handful of times. The chain carries TRBV20-1 and TRBJ2-5, with TRBD2 as a possible D gene (6 bases). The CDR3 is made up of 11 amino acids. CDR1 is DFQATT, CDR2 SNEGSKA, per germline (reference sequence). In DNA form, the CDR3 reads TGCAGCCAGGGACTCCCAGAGACCCAGTACTTC. Its translation is CSQGLPETQYF.

The J gene is TRBJ2-5, the V gene TRBV13; TRBD1 is a possible D gene (6 bases). V was trimmed by 8 bases and J by 11 bases, leaving 24 bases between them. Germline CDR1 reads PRHDT; CDR2 reads FYEKMQ (reference sequence). This CDR3 has 14 amino acids. DNA of the CDR3: TGTGCCAGCTCCATAAGGGGGTGGCTGGGAGAGCAGTACTTC. Its translation: CASSIRGWLGEQYF.

The rearrangement links TRBV27 to TRBJ1-2; the match to TRBD1 covers 7 bases. The CDR3 is 16 residues long. V was clipped by 5 bases and J by 8 bases; unmatched bases: 17. From germline, CDR1 is MNHEY and CDR2 SMNVEV (reference sequence). The CDR3 region has the DNA TGTGCCAGCAGTCCCCCGGGACAGCACCTGGGGGGGGGCTACACCTTC. Amino acid sequence: CASSPPGQHLGGGYTF.

The V call is TRBV29-1, the J call TRBJ2-3, with D perhaps matching TRBD1 (5 bases). Trimming stripped 8 bases from V and 3 bases from J, with 12 bases between. The CDR3 totals 12 residues. Germline V lookup: CDR1 SQVTM, CDR2 ANQGSEA. The CDR3 coding sequence is TGCAGCCAAAAAGGGGTAACAGATACGCAGTATTTT. Its protein product is CSQKGVTDTQYF.

The chain links TRBV20-1 to TRBJ2-1; weak D call: TRBD2 (6 bases). The V and J ends lost 5 bases and 3 bases respectively, with 14 bases between them. Germline V gene lookup returns CDR1 DFQATT and CDR2 SNEGSKA (reference sequence). The CDR3 loop spans 14 amino acids. Here the CDR3 reads CSAHVAASYNEQFF. In nucleotides, the CDR3 is TGCAGTGCTCACGTAGCGGCCAGCTACAATGAGCAGTTCTTC.

The chain joins TRBV11-3 to TRBJ2-1; either TRBD1 or TRBD2 may supply D (5 bases each). The germline V gene has CDR1 SGHNT and CDR2 YENEEA. The CDR3 spans 14 residues. Trimming left V 6 bases short and J 9 bases short, with 18 bases between. CDR3 region: CASRGDDLRGEQFF. In DNA form, the CDR3 reads TGTGCCAGCAGGGGGGACGATTTAAGGGGTGAGCAGTTCTTC.

CDR3 DNA sequence: TGCAGCGTTGTAAGGGGATCGGGTGGCTACACCTTC. This sequence encodes CSVVRGSGGYTF. The rearrangement uses TRBV29-1 and TRBJ1-2; possible D gene TRBD1, 5 bases. CDR1 and CDR2 (germline): SQVTM, ANQGSEA. V was clipped by 4 bases and J by 7 bases, with 13 bases between them. This CDR3 is 12 amino acids long.

The V gene is TRBV5-1, the J gene TRBJ2-3, with D perhaps being TRBD1 or TRBD2 (5 bases each). V was trimmed by 7 bases and J by 4 bases, leaving 16 bases between them. Germline CDR1 and CDR2: SGHRS and YFSETQ. The CDR3 sequence is 14 residues long. As DNA, the CDR3 is TGCGCCAGCGGTCGGTCCCGGGACGCAGATACGCAGTATTTT. It is translated as CASGRSRDADTQYF.

The chain employs TRBV19 and TRBJ2-1; D is perhaps TRBD1 or TRBD2 (5 bases each). CDR3 length equals 16 residues. V was shortened by 3 bases and J by 0 bases, with 12 bases between the two germline ends. Looked up from germline, CDR1 is LNHDA and CDR2 is SQIVND (reference sequence). CDR3 sequence (DNA): TGTGCCAGTAGTATCGACGGGGCCCGCTCCTACAATGAGCAGTTCTTC. This translates into CASSIDGARSYNEQFF.

The sample holds a few counts of this clonotype. The rearrangement links TRBV29-1 to TRBJ2-3; TRBD2 matches 9 bases. The CDR3 extends over 13 amino acids. After removal of 4 bases from V and 5 bases from J, the junction contained 4 bases not matched to a gene. Germline V gene sequence: CDR1 SQVTM, CDR2 ANQGSEA. The CDR3 region has the DNA TGCAGCGTTGTAGGCGGGAGGGAAGATACGCAGTATTTT. This translates into CSVVGGREDTQYF.

The J gene is TRBJ2-1, the V gene TRBV6-1; 8 bases are a match to TRBD2. The CDR3 contains 19 residues. Trimming at V came to 6 bases and at J to 1 base, leaving 17 bases not matched to a gene. Germline V gene data show CDR1 as MNHNS and CDR2 as SASEGT. The CDR3 coding sequence is TGTGCCAGCAGGCTCCGGGGGTCGACTAGCGCTCCTTCCTACAATGAGCAGTTCTTC. Translation gives CASRLRGSTSAPSYNEQFF.

J is TRBJ2-1 and V is TRBV7-6; 9 positions match TRBD1. CDR1 is SGHVS and CDR2 is FNYEAQ in the germline V gene. The length of the CDR3 is 16 residues. J gave up 1 base and V 1 base, and 2 bases lay outside the gene matches. CDR3: CASSLEQGASYNEQFF. In DNA, the CDR3 is TGTGCCAGCAGCTTAGAACAGGGGGCTTCCTACAATGAGCAGTTCTTC.